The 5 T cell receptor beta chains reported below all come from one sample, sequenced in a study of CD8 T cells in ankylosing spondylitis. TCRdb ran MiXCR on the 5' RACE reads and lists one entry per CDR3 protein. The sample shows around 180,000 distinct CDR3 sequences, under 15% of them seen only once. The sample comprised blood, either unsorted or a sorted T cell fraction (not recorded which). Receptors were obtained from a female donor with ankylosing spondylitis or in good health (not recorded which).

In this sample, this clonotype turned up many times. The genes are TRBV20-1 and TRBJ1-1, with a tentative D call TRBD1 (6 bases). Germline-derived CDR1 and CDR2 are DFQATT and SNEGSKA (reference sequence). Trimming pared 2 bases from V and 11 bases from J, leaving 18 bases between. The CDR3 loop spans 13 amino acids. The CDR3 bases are TGCAGTGCTAGAACAACAGGGTCAAAGTGGGCTTTCTTT. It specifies CSARTTGSKWAFF.

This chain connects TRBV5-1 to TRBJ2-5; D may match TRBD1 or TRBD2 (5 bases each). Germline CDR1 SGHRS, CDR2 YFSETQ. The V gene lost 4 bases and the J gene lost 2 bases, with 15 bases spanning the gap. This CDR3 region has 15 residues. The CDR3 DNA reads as TGCGCCAGCAGCACGGGGACCCACTCGCAAGAGACCCAGTACTTC. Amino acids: CASSTGTHSQETQYF.

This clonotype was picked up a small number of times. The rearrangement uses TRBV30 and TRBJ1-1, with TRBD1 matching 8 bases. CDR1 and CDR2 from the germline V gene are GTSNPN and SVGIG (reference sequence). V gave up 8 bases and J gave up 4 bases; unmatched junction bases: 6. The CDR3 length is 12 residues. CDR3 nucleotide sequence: TGTGCCGGTACCACAGGGGGCACTGAAGCTTTCTTT. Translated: CAGTTGGTEAFF.

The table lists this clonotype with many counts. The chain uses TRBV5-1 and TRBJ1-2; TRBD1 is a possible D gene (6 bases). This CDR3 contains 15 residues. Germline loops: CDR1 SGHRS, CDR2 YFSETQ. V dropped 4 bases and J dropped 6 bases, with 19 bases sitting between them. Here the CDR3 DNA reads TGCGCCAGCAGCCCAAGGAAGGACAGCTTTGATGGCTACACCTTC. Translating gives CASSPRKDSFDGYTF.

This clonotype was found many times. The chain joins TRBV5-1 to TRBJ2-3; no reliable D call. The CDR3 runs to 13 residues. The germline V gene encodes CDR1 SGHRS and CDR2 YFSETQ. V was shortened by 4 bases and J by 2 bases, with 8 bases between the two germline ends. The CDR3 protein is CASSVQHTDTQYF. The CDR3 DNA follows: TGCGCCAGCAGCGTCCAGCACACAGATACGCAGTATTTT.